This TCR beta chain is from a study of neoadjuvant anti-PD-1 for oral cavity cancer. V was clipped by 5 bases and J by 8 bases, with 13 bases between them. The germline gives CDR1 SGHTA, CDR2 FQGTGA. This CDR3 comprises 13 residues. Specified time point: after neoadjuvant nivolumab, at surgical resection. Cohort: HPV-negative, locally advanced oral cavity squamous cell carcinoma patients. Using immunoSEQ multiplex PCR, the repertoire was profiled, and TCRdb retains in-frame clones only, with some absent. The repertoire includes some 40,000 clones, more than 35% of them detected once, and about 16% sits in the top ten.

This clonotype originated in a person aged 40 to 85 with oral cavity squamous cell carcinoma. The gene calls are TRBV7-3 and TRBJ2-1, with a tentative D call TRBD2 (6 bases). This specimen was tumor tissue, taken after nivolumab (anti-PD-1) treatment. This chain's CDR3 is CASSGRSSDEQFF. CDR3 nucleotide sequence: TGTGCCAGCAGCGGGAGGAGCTCTGATGAGCAGTTCTTC.